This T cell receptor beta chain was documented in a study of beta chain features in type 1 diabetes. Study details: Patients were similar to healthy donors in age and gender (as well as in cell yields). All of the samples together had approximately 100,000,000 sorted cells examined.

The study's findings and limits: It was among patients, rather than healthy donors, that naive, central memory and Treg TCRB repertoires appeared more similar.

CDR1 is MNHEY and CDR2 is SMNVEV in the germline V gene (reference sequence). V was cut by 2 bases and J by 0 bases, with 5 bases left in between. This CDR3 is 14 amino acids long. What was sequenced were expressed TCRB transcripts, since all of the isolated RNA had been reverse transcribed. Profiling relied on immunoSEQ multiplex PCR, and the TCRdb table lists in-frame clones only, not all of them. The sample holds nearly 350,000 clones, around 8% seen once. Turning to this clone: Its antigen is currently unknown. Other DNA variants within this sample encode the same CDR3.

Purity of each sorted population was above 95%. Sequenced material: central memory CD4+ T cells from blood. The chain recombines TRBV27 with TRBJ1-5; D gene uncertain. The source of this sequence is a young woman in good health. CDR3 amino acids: CASSLRYSNQPQHF. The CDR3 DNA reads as TGTGCCAGCAGTTTACGTTATAGCAATCAGCCCCAGCATTTT.